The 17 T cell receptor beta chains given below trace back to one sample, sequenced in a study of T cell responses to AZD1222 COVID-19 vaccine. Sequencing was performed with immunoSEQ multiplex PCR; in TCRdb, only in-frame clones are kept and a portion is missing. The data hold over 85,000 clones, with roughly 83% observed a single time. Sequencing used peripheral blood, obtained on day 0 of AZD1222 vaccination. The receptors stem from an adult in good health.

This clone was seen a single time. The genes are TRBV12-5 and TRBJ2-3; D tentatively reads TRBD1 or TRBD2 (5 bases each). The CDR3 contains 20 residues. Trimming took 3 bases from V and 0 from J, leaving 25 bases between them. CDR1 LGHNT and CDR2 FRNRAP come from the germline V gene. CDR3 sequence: CASGFLGTRATQVSTDTQYF. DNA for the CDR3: TGTGCTAGTGGTTTCCTAGGGACGAGGGCTACCCAAGTTAGCACAGATACGCAGTATTTT.

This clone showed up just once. The CDR3 here is CASSDRGWGDTQYF. The DNA for the CDR3 is TGTGCCAGCAGTGACCGGGGCTGGGGGGATACGCAGTATTTT. V gene TRBV6-4 combines with J gene TRBJ2-3; D tentatively fits TRBD1 or TRBD2 (5 bases each). Germline V gene data show CDR1 as MRHNA and CDR2 as SNTAGT. The CDR3 covers 14 residues. V lost 2 bases to trimming and J lost 6 bases, with 12 bases between them.

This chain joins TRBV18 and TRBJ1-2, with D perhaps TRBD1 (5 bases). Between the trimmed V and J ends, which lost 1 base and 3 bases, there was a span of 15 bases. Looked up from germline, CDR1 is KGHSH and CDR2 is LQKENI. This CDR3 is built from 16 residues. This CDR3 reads CASSPREGLPDYGYTF. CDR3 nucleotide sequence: TGTGCCAGCTCACCACGGGAGGGGCTCCCCGACTATGGCTACACCTTC. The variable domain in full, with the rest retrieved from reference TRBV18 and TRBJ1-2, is NAGVMQNPRHLVRRRGQEARLRCSPMKGHSHVYWYRQLPEEGLKFMVYLQKENIIDESGMPKERFSAEFPKEGPSILRIQQVVRGDSAAYFCASSPREGLPDYGYTFGSGTRLTVV.

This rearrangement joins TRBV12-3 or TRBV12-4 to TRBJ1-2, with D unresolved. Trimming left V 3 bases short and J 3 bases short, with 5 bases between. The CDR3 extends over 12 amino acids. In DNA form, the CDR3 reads TGTGCCAGCAGTTTCCGGGACTATGGCTACACCTTC. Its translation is CASSFRDYGYTF.

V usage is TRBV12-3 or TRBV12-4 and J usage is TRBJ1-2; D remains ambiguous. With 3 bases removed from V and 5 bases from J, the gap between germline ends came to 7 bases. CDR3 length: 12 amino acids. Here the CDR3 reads CASSFDGYGYTF. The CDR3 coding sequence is TGTGCCAGCAGTTTTGACGGGTATGGCTACACCTTC.

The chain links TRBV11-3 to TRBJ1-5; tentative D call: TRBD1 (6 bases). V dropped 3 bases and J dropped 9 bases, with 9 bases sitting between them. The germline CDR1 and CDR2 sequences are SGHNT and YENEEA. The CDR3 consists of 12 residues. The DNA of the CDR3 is TGTGCCAGCAGCTTTTCCAGGGGGCCCCAGCATTTT. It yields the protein CASSFSRGPQHF.

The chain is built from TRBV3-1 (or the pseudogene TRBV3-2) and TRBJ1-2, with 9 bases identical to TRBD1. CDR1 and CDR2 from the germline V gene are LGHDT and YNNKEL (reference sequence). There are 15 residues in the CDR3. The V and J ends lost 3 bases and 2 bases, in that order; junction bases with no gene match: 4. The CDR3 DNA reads TGTGCCAGCAGCCAGATAGGGACAGGGAACTATGGCTACACCTTC. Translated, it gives CASSQIGTGNYGYTF.

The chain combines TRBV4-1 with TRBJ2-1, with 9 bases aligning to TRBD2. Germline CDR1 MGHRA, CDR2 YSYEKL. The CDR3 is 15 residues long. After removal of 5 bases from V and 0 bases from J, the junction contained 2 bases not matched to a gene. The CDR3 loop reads CASSFSGSSYNEQFF. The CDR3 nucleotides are TGCGCCAGCAGCTTTAGCGGGAGCTCCTACAATGAGCAGTTCTTC.

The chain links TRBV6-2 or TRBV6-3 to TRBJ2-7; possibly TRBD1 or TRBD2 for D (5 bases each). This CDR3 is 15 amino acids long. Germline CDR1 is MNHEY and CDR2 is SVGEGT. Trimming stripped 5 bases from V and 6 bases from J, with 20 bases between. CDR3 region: CASSTTNIGTAEQYF. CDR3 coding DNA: TGTGCCAGCAGTACTACTAACATCGGGACCGCCGAGCAGTACTTC.

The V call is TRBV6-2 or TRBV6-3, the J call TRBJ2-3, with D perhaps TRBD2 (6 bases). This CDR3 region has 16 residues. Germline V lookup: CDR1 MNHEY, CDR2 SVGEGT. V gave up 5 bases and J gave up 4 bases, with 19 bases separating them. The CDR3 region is CASSTPLGGQADTQYF. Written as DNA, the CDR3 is TGTGCCAGCAGTACACCCCTGGGAGGTCAGGCAGATACGCAGTATTTT.

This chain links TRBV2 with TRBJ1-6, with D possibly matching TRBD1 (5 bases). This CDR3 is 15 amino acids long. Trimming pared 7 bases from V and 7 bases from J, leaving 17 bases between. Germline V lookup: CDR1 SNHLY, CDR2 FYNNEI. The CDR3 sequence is CASKTPGIPNSPLHF. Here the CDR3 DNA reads TGTGCCAGCAAAACTCCAGGGATTCCCAATTCACCCCTCCACTTT.

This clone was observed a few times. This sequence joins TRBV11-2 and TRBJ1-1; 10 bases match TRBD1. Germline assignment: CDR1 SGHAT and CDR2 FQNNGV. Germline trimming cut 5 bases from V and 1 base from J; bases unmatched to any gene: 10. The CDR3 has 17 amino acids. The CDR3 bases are TGTGCCAGCAGCGCCCGGGACAGGGGCTTTCGGAACACTGAAGCTTTCTTT. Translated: CASSARDRGFRNTEAFF.

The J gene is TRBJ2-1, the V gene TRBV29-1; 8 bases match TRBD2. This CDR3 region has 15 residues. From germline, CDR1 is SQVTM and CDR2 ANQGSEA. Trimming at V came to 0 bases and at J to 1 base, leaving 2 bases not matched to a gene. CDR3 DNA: TGCAGCGTTGAAGATCCTAGCGGGTCCTACAATGAGCAGTTCTTC. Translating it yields CSVEDPSGSYNEQFF.

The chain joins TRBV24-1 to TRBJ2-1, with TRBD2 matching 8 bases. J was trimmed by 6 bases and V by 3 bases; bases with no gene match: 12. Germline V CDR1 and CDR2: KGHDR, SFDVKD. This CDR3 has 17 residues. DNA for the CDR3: TGTGCCACCAGTGATCCTGGAGGGGCGGGGGGTATCAATGAGCAGTTCTTC. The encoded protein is CATSDPGGAGGINEQFF.

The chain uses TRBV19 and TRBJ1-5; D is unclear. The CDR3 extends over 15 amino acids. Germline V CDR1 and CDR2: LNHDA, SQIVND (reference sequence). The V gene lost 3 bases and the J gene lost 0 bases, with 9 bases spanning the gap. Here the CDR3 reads CASSIRGNSNQPQHF. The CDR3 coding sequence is TGTGCCAGTAGTATTCGAGGGAATAGCAATCAGCCCCAGCATTTT.

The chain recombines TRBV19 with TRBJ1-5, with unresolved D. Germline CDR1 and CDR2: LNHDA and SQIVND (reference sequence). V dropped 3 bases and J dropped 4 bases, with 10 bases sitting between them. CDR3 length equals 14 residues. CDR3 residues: CASSITLVNQPQHF. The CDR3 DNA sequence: TGTGCCAGTAGTATCACGCTCGTGAATCAGCCCCAGCATTTT.

This CDR3 is CATSKRTANYGYTF. The CDR3 coding sequence is TGTGCCACCAGTAAGAGGACAGCTAACTATGGCTACACCTTC. The V and J genes are TRBV24-1 and TRBJ1-2, with a possible D match to TRBD1 (6 bases). Deletions cut 6 bases from V and 0 bases from J, with 10 bases between. The CDR3 sequence is 14 residues long. The V gene's germline CDR1 is KGHDR and CDR2 SFDVKD.